This T cell receptor (beta chain) was observed in a study of memory CD4+ T cells and cytomegalovirus serostatus. Study overall: This sample comes from healthy Belgian adults, 9 CMV seropositive, about 23 seronegative.

Concerning this clone itself: Its target is unknown.

Profiled with immunoSEQ multiplex PCR; TCRdb holds only in-frame clones, not every one. The repertoire holds tens of thousands of clones, with 75% to 85% as singletons. The V end was cut by 6 bases, the J end by 0 bases, with 9 bases between. This CDR3 has 14 amino acids. The germline V gene has CDR1 SGHRS and CDR2 YFSETQ. Study-level points and caveats: CMV serostatus prediction reached median AUC around 0.95, or 0.9 with US-trained model. CD4+ memory repertoires contained 67 of 164 reported CMV TCRbeta sequences.

Single viable CD3+CD4+CD8-CD45RO+ cells were sorted as the memory CD4+ T cells. The sample taken for sequencing was memory CD4+ T cells from blood. The rearrangement joins TRBV5-1 to TRBJ2-2, with D unresolved. This TCR came from an adult in good health and CMV-seronegative. CDR3 protein: CASKFAPNTGELFF. CDR3 DNA: TGCGCCAGCAAGTTTGCTCCGAACACCGGGGAGCTGTTTTTT.